This TCR beta chain was identified during a study of cytomegalovirus exposure and HLA in healthy donors. Turning to the study itself: The roughly 110 validation repertoires were produced on the same platform as the 700 or so repertoires of the first cohort. This was reported in a later analysis. Findings of the study overall: More than 150 TCR beta chains were listed as cytomegalovirus-associated. According to a subsequent analysis, TCR clusters from the first cohort were inclined to appear together in the 120 validation repertoires. Cytomegalovirus status was reportedly diagnosed by the classifier with high sensitivity and specificity.

Germline lookup yields CDR1 GTSNPN and CDR2 SVGIG (reference sequence). The CDR3 consists of 12 residues. V dropped 0 bases and J dropped 4 bases, with 6 bases sitting between them. Sequencing used immunoSEQ multiplex PCR; TCRdb keeps in-frame clones, though not all of them. This sample has about 110,000 clones, with approximately 85% found just once. Comments on this clone: Its matching antigen is unknown.

Sequencing was carried out using PBMCs. This chain connects TRBV30 to TRBJ1-2, with D uncertain. The receptor was derived from a woman younger than 35 in good health and CMV-seronegative. Here the CDR3 reads CAWSVAGYGYTF. The CDR3 region has the DNA TGTGCCTGGAGTGTAGCAGGCTATGGCTACACCTTC. Together with reference TRBV30 and TRBJ1-2, the CDR3 gives the full variable domain: SQTIHQWPATLVQPVGSPLSLECTVEGTSNPNLYWYRQAAGRGLQLLFYSVGIGQISSEVPQNLSASRPQDRQFILSSKKLLLSDSGFYLCAWSVAGYGYTFGSGTRLTVV.